The 7 T cell receptor beta chains reported below all come from one sample, sequenced in a study of post-analysis software for immune sequencing data. Findings of the study overall: TRBV5-6, TRBV5-1 and TRBV20-1 belonged to a set of roughly 5 TRBV segments that were more frequent in patients than controls.

Antigens for these TCRs are unknown. Unique molecular identifiers featured in each of the TCR beta cDNA libraries. TCRdb passed the PCR reads through MiXCR, listing each CDR3 protein once. The table has 650,000 to 900,000 distinct CDR3 sequences, about 45% seen once. The sample taken for sequencing was blood. The receptors shown here come from a girl between 5 and 17 years old with multiple sclerosis.

Worth noting for this clonotype: One base away lies a much larger clone, so this may be a sequencing read error. The chain recombines TRBV6-5 with TRBJ2-5; no definite D call. Per the germline V gene, CDR1 is MNHEY and CDR2 is SVGAGI. The CDR3 is made up of 14 amino acids. Trimming removed 3 bases at V and 2 bases at J, with 10 bases between. This CDR3 reads CASSYWYGQETQYF. The CDR3 DNA sequence: TGTGCCAGCAGTTATTGGTACGGACAAGAGACCCAGTACTTC.

V usage is TRBV6-2 or TRBV6-3 and J usage is TRBJ1-1; no clear D gene. Germline-derived CDR1 and CDR2 are MNHEY and SVGEGT. The V end lost 1 base, the J end lost 0 bases, and 3 bases lay between the germline ends. This CDR3 comprises 13 residues. The CDR3 reads CASSYLMNTEAFF. The CDR3 region has the DNA TGTGCCAGCAGTTACTTGATGAACACTGAAGCTTTCTTT.

The chain couples TRBV5-6 to TRBJ1-5; the match to TRBD1 covers 7 bases. The germline gives CDR1 SGHDT, CDR2 YYEEEE. The CDR3 has 16 amino acids. V gave up 4 bases and J gave up 3 bases; unmatched junction bases: 10. The CDR3 loop is CASSTGAGQLNQPQHF. The CDR3 DNA follows: TGTGCCAGCAGCACCGGAGCGGGACAGCTCAATCAGCCCCAGCATTTT.

To note about this clonotype: One junction end does not reproduce the germline sequence, and a read error may be involved. V and J are TRBV6-5 and TRBJ2-6, with 8 bases aligning to TRBD2. The CDR3 has 15 amino acids. The V gene's germline CDR1 is MNHEY and CDR2 SVGAGI. CDR3 nucleotide sequence: TGTGCCAGCAGGACGCGGGAGGATGGGGTCAACGTCCTGACTTTC. Translation: CASRTREDGVNVLTF.

This clonotype has only a few counts. The chain is built from TRBV24-1 and TRBJ2-7; 10 nucleotides agree with TRBD1. This CDR3 is built from 15 residues. With V trimmed by 4 bases and J by 3 bases, 5 bases remained unmatched. Germline CDR1 is KGHDR and CDR2 is SFDVKD. CDR3 sequence (DNA): TGTGCCACCAGTGACCCGGACAGGGGGGACTACGAGCAGTACTTC. Its protein product is CATSDPDRGDYEQYF.

CDR3 loop: CASSLKGGASGNPDTQYF. The CDR3 DNA follows: TGTGCCAGCAGCTTAAAGGGCGGGGCTAGCGGGAACCCAGATACGCAGTATTTT. The rearrangement links TRBV7-3 to TRBJ2-3; TRBD2 matches at 9 bases. The germline CDR1 and CDR2 sequences are SGHTA and FQGTGA. The CDR3 is 18 amino acids. Trimming at V came to 1 base and at J to 4 bases, leaving 12 bases not matched to a gene.

This clonotype was detected a few times. The chain links TRBV11-2 to TRBJ2-3; 14 bases agree with TRBD2. V dropped 4 bases and J dropped 4; count of bases not matched to a gene: 7. CDR1 is SGHAT and CDR2 is FQNNGV in the germline V gene. This CDR3 contains 17 residues. The DNA of the CDR3 is TGTGCCAGCAGCTCGGGACTAGCGGGAGCCGAGTCAGATACGCAGTATTTT. Its translation: CASSSGLAGAESDTQYF.